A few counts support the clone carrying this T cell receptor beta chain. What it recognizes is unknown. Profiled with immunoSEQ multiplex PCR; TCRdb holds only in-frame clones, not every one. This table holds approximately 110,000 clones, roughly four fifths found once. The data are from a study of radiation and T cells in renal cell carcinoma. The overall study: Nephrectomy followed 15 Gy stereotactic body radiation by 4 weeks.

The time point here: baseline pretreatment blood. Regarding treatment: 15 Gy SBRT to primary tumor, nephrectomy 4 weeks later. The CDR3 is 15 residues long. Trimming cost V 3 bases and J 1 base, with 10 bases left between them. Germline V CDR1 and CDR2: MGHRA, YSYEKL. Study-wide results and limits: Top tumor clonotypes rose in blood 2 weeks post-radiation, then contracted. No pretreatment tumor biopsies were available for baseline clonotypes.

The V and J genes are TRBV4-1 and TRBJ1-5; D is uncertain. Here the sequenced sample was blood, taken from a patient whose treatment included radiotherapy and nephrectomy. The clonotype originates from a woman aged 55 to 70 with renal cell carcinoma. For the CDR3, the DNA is TGCGCCAGCAGCCACCCGTACGGGAGCAATCAGCCCCAGCATTTT. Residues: CASSHPYGSNQPQHF.